This T cell receptor (beta chain) is from a study of T cells after yellow fever vaccination. Overall study findings and caveats: Abundant contaminating clonotypes from the bulk population could appear in FACS-sorted repertoires.

The CDR3 consists of 13 residues. V dropped 10 bases and J dropped 2 bases, with 12 bases sitting between them. The germline V gene has CDR1 WSHSY and CDR2 SAAADI. This clonotype was found many times. The target antigen is unknown. From the 5' RACE reads, TCRdb called clonotypes with MiXCR, one entry per CDR3 protein. Among 250,000 or so distinct CDR3 sequences listed, around 3.5% were seen once. Sequencing was performed on PBMCs, taken 15 days after the yellow fever booster vaccination. The origin of this receptor is a man younger than 30 who received the YFV17D yellow fever vaccine. The chain is built from TRBV10-2 and TRBJ1-5; tentative D call: TRBD1 (5 bases). The CDR3 bases are TGCGCCACCTCAGGGTTCGGCAATCAGCCCCAGCATTTT. This translates into CATSGFGNQPQHF.